One and the same sample provided the 24 T cell receptor beta chains below, sequenced in a study of molecular identifiers for immune sequencing clone quantification. TCRdb itself ran the PCR reads through MiXCR, one entry per CDR3 protein. The profile covers hundreds of thousands of distinct CDR3 sequences, with 25% appearing a single time and about 0.78% taken by the ten largest. Sequencing was done on a sample of naive CD8+ T cells from blood, with Jurkat cell RNA spiked in. Subset given: FACS-sorted CD8+CD4-CCR7+CD45RA+ naive T cells. All receptors derive from a human donor in good health. Some libraries in this study had Jurkat cell RNA spiked in.

The rearrangement links TRBV27 to TRBJ1-6; D unresolved. With 0 bases removed from V and 9 bases from J, the gap between germline ends came to 9 bases. CDR3 length: 14 amino acids. Per the germline V gene, CDR1 is MNHEY and CDR2 is SMNVEV (reference sequence). CDR3 nucleotides: TGTGCCAGCAGTTTATCTTACGCCGGTTCACCCCTCCACTTT. Translated: CASSLSYAGSPLHF.

The CDR3 sequence is CASSTGFPGELFF. For the CDR3, the DNA is TGTGCCAGCAGTACAGGGTTCCCCGGGGAGCTGTTTTTT. The chain recombines TRBV12-3 or TRBV12-4 with TRBJ2-2; D perhaps matches TRBD1 (6 bases). The germline V and J ends were trimmed by 5 bases and 6 bases, with 10 bases remaining between them. The CDR3 is 13 amino acids.

This clonotype was counted many times. The chain employs TRBV19 and TRBJ2-5; no clear D. This CDR3 spans 13 amino acids. V lost 3 bases to trimming and J lost 5 bases, with 10 bases between them. Germline assignment: CDR1 LNHDA and CDR2 SQIVND (reference sequence). The DNA for the CDR3 is TGTGCCAGTAGTATCTGGGGTCACGAGACCCAGTACTTC. Translated: CASSIWGHETQYF.

Concerning this clonotype itself: This may stem from a read error, because a much larger clone lies one nucleotide away. The J gene is TRBJ2-7, the V gene TRBV5-6; D may be TRBD2 (6 bases). CDR3 length: 14 amino acids. Germline V gene data show CDR1 as SGHDT and CDR2 as YYEEEE. The CDR3 nucleotides are TGTGCCCGCAGCTTGGGGCTAGCGCGATACGAGCAGTACTTC. Its translation: CARSLGLARYEQYF.

On this clonotype itself: Since no conserved phenylalanine or tryptophan closes the CDR3, a read error is the likely cause. The rearrangement uses TRBV15 and TRBJ2-5; D could derive from TRBD1 or TRBD2 (5 bases each). CDR1 is LNHNV and CDR2 is YYDKDF in the germline V gene (reference sequence). With 0 bases removed from V and 5 bases from J, the gap between germline ends came to 13 bases. The CDR3 has 15 amino acids. The CDR3 region is CATSRDLARGETQYS. In DNA, the CDR3 is TGTGCCACCAGCAGAGATTTGGCCCGGGGCGAGACCCAGTACTCC.

The rearrangement joins TRBV6-5 to TRBJ2-1; D is unresolved. CDR1 and CDR2 (germline): MNHEY, SVGAGI. Trimming took off 1 base at V and 5 bases at J, with 6 bases between the two ends. The CDR3 sequence is 13 residues long. The CDR3 sequence: CASSYFDNNEQFF. The CDR3 nucleotides read TGTGCCAGCAGTTACTTCGATAACAATGAGCAGTTCTTC.

In its sample, this clonotype was seen a few times. The rearrangement links TRBV15 to TRBJ2-7; TRBD1 aligns across 8 bases. The germline V gene has CDR1 LNHNV and CDR2 YYDKDF (reference sequence). V trimming: 0 bases; J trimming: 2 bases; junction bases outside the gene matches: 9. The CDR3 sequence is 17 residues long. Here the CDR3 DNA reads TGTGCCACCAGCAGAGAGGGGGCAGGGGGCTTGGCCTACGAGCAGTACTTC. Protein: CATSREGAGGLAYEQYF.

This clonotype has ten or more counts. This sequence joins TRBV29-1 and TRBJ2-3; possibly TRBD1 or TRBD2 for D (5 bases each). The CDR3 has 13 residues. The V end lost 5 bases, the J end lost 7 bases, and 16 bases lay between the germline ends. In germline, CDR1 is SQVTM, CDR2 ANQGSEA. The CDR3 sequence: CSVREGMGNTQYF. The CDR3 region has the DNA TGCAGCGTTCGCGAGGGGATGGGAAATACGCAGTATTTT.

This clonotype was counted ten times or more. The chain has TRBV6-6 and TRBJ1-1; D is ambiguous. CDR1 and CDR2 from the germline V gene are MNHNY and SVGAGI (reference sequence). V was clipped by 2 bases and J by 3 bases, with 10 bases between them. This CDR3 has 14 amino acids. CDR3 protein: CASSYNEGDTEAFF. As DNA, the CDR3 is TGTGCCAGCAGTTACAATGAGGGTGACACTGAAGCTTTCTTT.

This chain uses TRBV4-3 with TRBJ2-1, with 11 bases fitting TRBD2. Looked up from germline, CDR1 is LGHNA and CDR2 is YSLEER. This CDR3 contains 15 residues. The V segment lost 2 bases and the J segment 10 bases; nucleotides outside the gene matches: 7. In nucleotides, the CDR3 is TGCGCCAGCAGCCAAACTAGCGGGGGTCCCCAAGAGCAGTTCTTC. Its translation is CASSQTSGGPQEQFF.

Turning to this clonotype: A read error is likely here: a far larger clone is one base away. Here the CDR3 reads CASSLQGREQCF. CDR3 in DNA: TGTGCCAGCAGCTTGCAGGGGCGCGAGCAGTGCTTC. The rearrangement uses TRBV5-6 and TRBJ2-7; a weak D match, TRBD1 (6 bases). Germline assignment: CDR1 SGHDT and CDR2 YYEEEE. The CDR3 loop spans 12 amino acids. Supplemented by reference TRBV5-6 and TRBJ2-7, the full variable domain reads DAGVTQSPTHLIKTRGQQVTLRCSPKSGHDTVSWYQQALGQGPQFIFQYYEEEERQRGNFPDRFSGHQFPNYSSELNVNALLLGDSALYLCASSLQGREQCFGPGTRLTVT.

This clonotype was seen repeatedly, ten times or more. The rearrangement uses TRBV7-8 and TRBJ2-3; D gene uncertain. V dropped 2 bases and J dropped 2 bases, with 11 bases sitting between them. The CDR3 is made up of 15 amino acids. Germline values: CDR1 SGHVS, CDR2 FQNEAQ. The CDR3 is CASSLTTAYTDTQYF. CDR3 bases: TGTGCCAGCAGCTTAACGACGGCTTACACAGATACGCAGTATTTT.

With regard to this clonotype: A much more abundant neighbour one base away suggests this may be a read error. Because it lacks the conserved phenylalanine or tryptophan at the end, this CDR3 is likely a read error. The chain is built from TRBV4-3 and TRBJ2-1; 8 bases align to TRBD2. The CDR3 has 16 residues. CDR1 is LGHNA and CDR2 is YSLEER in the germline V gene. The junction had 9 bases not matched to a gene; V was cut back by 3 bases and J by 5 bases. In DNA form, the CDR3 reads TGCGCCAGCAGCCACAAACTAGCGGCAGTTAACAATGAGCAGTTCCTC. Its translation is CASSHKLAAVNNEQFL.

This chain joins TRBV4-1 and TRBJ1-1; TRBD1 agrees at 7 bases. The CDR3 runs to 15 residues. J lost 3 bases, V lost 2 bases, and 6 bases had no gene match. Germline assignment: CDR1 MGHRA and CDR2 YSYEKL. CDR3 loop: CASSQLTGAHTEAFF. Here the CDR3 DNA reads TGCGCCAGCAGCCAACTAACAGGGGCACACACTGAAGCTTTCTTT.

This clonotype was recorded a few times. DNA of the CDR3: TGTGCCAGCAGCGTGCGACCGGGACCCGACAATGAGCAGTTCTTC. It encodes CASSVRPGPDNEQFF. This chain joins TRBV5-6 and TRBJ2-1, with D perhaps assigned TRBD1 or TRBD2 (5 bases each). Germline CDR1 SGHDT, CDR2 YYEEEE. The CDR3 has 15 residues. V dropped 4 bases and J dropped 5 bases, with 16 bases sitting between them.

This clonotype was counted many times. This rearrangement joins TRBV21-1 to TRBJ2-7. TRBV21-1 is a documented pseudogene. There are 12 residues in the CDR3. CDR3 in DNA: TGTGCCAGCAGCAAAGAGTTCTACGAGCAGTACTTC. Its translation: CASSKEFYEQYF.

This clonotype was seen more than once but under ten times. This sequence joins TRBV2 and TRBJ2-2, with 9 bases lining up with TRBD1. Germline V gene sequence: CDR1 SNHLY, CDR2 FYNNEI. The CDR3 totals 16 residues. V was pared by 6 bases and J by 0 bases, with 5 bases of the junction left unmatched. The CDR3: CASRRDRETNTGELFF. The CDR3 nucleotides read TGTGCCAGCAGGAGGGACAGGGAGACGAACACCGGGGAGCTGTTTTTT.

This clonotype came up many times. The V gene is TRBV7-9, the J gene TRBJ1-1; D is uncertain. The CDR3 length is 13 residues. The germline CDR1 and CDR2 sequences are SEHNR and FQNEAQ (reference sequence). V was trimmed by 5 bases and J by 1 base, leaving 8 bases between them. The DNA of the CDR3 is TGTGCCAGCAGCACAAATCCGAACACTGAAGCTTTCTTT. Translation: CASSTNPNTEAFF.

This clonotype showed up many times. The V gene is TRBV5-1, the J gene TRBJ2-7; tentatively, D is TRBD1 or TRBD2 (5 bases each). Germline CDR1 reads SGHRS; CDR2 reads YFSETQ. This CDR3 spans 15 amino acids. The V end lost 0 bases, the J end lost 4 bases, and 14 bases lay between the germline ends. CDR3 in DNA: TGCGCCAGCAGCTTGGGGGCAGGGTCGGGGTACGAGCAGTACTTC. This codes for CASSLGAGSGYEQYF.

This clonotype was detected many times. The genes are TRBV7-2 and TRBJ2-5; D gene uncertain. The CDR3 contains 12 residues. CDR1 and CDR2 from the germline V gene are SGHTA and FQGNSA. Trimming took off 5 bases at V and 8 bases at J, with 12 bases between the two ends. CDR3 loop: CASSRTIETQYF. The CDR3 DNA reads TGTGCCAGCAGCCGAACCATTGAAACCCAGTACTTC.

The V gene is TRBV30, the J gene TRBJ1-2; 8 nucleotides agree with TRBD1. In germline, CDR1 is GTSNPN, CDR2 SVGIG (reference sequence). This CDR3 is 15 amino acids long. V shed 4 bases, J shed 2 bases, and the junction held 9 bases outside the gene matches. In DNA form, the CDR3 reads TGTGCCTGGACCACGACAGGGGTGAAAAACTATGGCTACACCTTC. Its translation: CAWTTTGVKNYGYTF.

This clonotype appeared many times. The V gene is TRBV4-3, the J gene TRBJ1-1, with D maybe TRBD1 (6 bases). Deletions cut 4 bases from V and 2 bases from J, with 8 bases between. Per germline, CDR1 LGHNA and CDR2 YSLEER. This CDR3 is 13 amino acids long. CDR3 region: CASSLGHNTEAFF. CDR3 in DNA: TGCGCCAGCAGCCTGGGACATAACACTGAAGCTTTCTTT.

This clonotype was seen at least ten times. The chain recombines TRBV7-8 with TRBJ1-1; no clear D. Per germline, CDR1 SGHVS and CDR2 FQNEAQ. The length of the CDR3 is 19 residues. The V end was cut by 0 bases, the J end by 2 bases, with 22 bases between. CDR3 bases: TGTGCCAGCAGCTTAGCGCTAGTCGGGTTGTGGGGTTTAAACACTGAAGCTTTCTTT. Encoded protein: CASSLALVGLWGLNTEAFF. The full variable domain, rest sourced from reference TRBV7-8 and TRBJ1-1, is GAGVSQSPRYKVAKRGQDVALRCDPISGHVSLFWYQQALGQGPEFLTYFQNEAQLDKSGLPSDRFFAERPEGSVSTLKIQRTQQEDSAVYLCASSLALVGLWGLNTEAFFGQGTRLTVV.

In this sample, this clonotype turned up a few times. V usage is TRBV3-2 and J usage is TRBJ2-7; TRBD2, the table's D call, lacks a check against the DNA. TRBV3-2 is annotated as a pseudogene. The CDR3 spans 14 residues. This chain's CDR3 is CASSQGTENYEQYF. CDR3 coding DNA: TGTGCCAGCAGCCAAGGGACTGAAAACTACGAGCAGTACTTC.